This T cell receptor (beta chain) was profiled in a study of a mutant IDH1 vaccine in newly diagnosed glioma. Across the study: Eight vaccinations were given in weeks 1, 3, 5, 7, 11, 15, 19 and 23. Vaccination was launched 4-6 weeks after radiotherapy alone, or with temozolomide cycles. Prior therapy was radiotherapy, temozolomide, or both; most received both.

The time point is: week 5, during vaccination. In every dose of vaccine, 300 ug of mutant IDH1 20-mer peptide was given alongside topical imiquimod. Newly diagnosed WHO grade 3 or 4 IDH1-mutant, ATRX-lost astrocytomas were identified in the donors. Germline CDR1 and CDR2: SNHLY and FYNNEI. Trimming cost V 4 bases and J 1 base, with 11 bases left between them. The CDR3 is 14 amino acids. This clone was picked up one time. What it binds is unknown. This table comes from immunoSEQ multiplex PCR, and its TCRdb copy is limited to in-frame clones, with some not included. The sample yields some 51,000 clones, just under 80% seen once.

The chain recombines TRBV2 with TRBJ2-7; a weak D match, TRBD1 (5 bases). The TCR originated in a woman aged 40 to 50 with glioma. The source was PBMCs, collected from a glioma patient whose treatment included an IDH1 peptide vaccine. Written as DNA, the CDR3 is TGTGCCAGCAGTGGACAGAGCTCTTCCTACGAGCAGTACTTC. It yields the protein CASSGQSSSYEQYF.